This T cell receptor (beta chain) was observed in a study of T cell repertoires in cytomegalovirus infection (dated by TCRdb to the late 2010s). Regarding the complete study: Peptide stimulations targeted recently identified HLA-C-restricted CMV epitopes, whose presentation resists viral immunomodulation, together with well-studied HLA-B-restricted epitopes. Because public TCR beta signatures pointed to carriage of CMV infection together with the matching HLA type, the HLA type of each donor mattered for the analysis. Here is what the overall study found, with its caveats: The ex vivo response was dominated by HLA-C-restricted CMV-specific TCR beta clonotypes, which also provided the single most frequent clonotype in two of eight donors. In both this cohort and an independent roughly 350-donor cohort, the cumulative frequency of public TCR beta family members distinguished carriers of CMV infection plus the relevant HLA type.

V has 7 bases trimmed and J has 7 bases trimmed; junction bases matching no gene number 16. From the germline V gene, CDR1 is MGHRA and CDR2 is YSYEKL. Measured from the cysteine to the phenylalanine, the CDR3 is 18 residues long. The DNA shown is the 54-base CDR3, in frame from base 1. The meaning of the sample's treatment or condition label: in vitro stimulation with specific CMV peptide epitopes to enrich CMV-specific T cells. As regards this clonotype: Its recognized antigen is unknown. There are no base qualities to consult, and no much larger clone falls within one base.

Sequencing instrument: Illumina HiSeq 1500. The public sequencing data were trimmed at Q25 with fastp and processed into clonotypes with MiXCR by TCRdb, which kept only in-frame beta chains. A single entry per CDR3 protein holds the most common genes and DNA from its merged rows. For this sample the table gives approximately 770,000 distinct CDR3 sequences, of which 25% to 35% were detected only once. Under 15% of the sample rests with the top ten. The rearranged chain carries TRBV4-1 and TRBJ2-1, with 13 bases matching TRBD2. The clonotype originates from a human donor in good health (CMV status not recorded). Some clones in this sample may be carry-over from other donors' samples. This specimen consisted of cultured CD8+ T cells from PBMCs, obtained from culture after CMV antigen stimulation. The CDR3 corresponds to CASTRDRLLAGGLNEQFF. At the DNA level, the sequence is TGCGCCAGCACCCGGGACAGACTACTAGCGGGGGGGCTAAATGAGCAGTTCTTC.